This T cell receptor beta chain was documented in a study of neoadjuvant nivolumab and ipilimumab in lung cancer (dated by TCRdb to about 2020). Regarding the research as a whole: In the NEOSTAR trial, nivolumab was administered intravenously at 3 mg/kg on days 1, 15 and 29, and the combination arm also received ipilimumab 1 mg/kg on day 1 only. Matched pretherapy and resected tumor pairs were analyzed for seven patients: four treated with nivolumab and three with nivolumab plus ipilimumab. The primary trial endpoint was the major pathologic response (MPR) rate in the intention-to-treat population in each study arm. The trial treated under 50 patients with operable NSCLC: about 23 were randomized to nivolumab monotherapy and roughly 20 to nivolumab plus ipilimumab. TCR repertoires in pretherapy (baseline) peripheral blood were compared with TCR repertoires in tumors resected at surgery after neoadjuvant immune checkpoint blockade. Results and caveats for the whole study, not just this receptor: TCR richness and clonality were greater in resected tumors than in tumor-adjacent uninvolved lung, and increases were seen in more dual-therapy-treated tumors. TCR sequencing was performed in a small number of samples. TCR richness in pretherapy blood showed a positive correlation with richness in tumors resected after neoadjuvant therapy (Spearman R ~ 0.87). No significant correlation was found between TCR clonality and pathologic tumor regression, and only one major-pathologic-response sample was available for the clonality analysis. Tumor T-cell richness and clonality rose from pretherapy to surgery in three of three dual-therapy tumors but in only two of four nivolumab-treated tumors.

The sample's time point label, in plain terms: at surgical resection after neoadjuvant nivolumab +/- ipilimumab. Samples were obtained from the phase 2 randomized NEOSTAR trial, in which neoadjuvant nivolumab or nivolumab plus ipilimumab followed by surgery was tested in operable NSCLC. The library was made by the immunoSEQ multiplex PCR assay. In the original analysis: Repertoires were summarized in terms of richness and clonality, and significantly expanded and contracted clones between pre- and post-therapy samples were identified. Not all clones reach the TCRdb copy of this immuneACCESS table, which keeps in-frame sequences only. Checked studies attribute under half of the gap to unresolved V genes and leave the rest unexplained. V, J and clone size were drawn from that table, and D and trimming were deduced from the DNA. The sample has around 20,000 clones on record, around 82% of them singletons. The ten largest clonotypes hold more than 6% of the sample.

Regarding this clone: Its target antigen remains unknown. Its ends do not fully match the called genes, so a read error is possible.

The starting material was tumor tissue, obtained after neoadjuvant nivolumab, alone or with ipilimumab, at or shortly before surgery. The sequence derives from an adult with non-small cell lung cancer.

The CDR3 reads as follows: CASSGDGMNTEAFF. The DNA sequence is given as TGCGCCAGCAGCGGGGATGGGATGAACACTGAAGCTTTCTTT. The chain was built from TRBV6-1 and TRBJ1-1; no D gene call is confident. The CDR3 holds 14 amino acids from the cysteine to the phenylalanine. The entry retains the CDR3 DNA only, 42 bases that are in frame from base 1. Per the germline V gene, MNHNS is the CDR1 and SASEGT is the CDR2.